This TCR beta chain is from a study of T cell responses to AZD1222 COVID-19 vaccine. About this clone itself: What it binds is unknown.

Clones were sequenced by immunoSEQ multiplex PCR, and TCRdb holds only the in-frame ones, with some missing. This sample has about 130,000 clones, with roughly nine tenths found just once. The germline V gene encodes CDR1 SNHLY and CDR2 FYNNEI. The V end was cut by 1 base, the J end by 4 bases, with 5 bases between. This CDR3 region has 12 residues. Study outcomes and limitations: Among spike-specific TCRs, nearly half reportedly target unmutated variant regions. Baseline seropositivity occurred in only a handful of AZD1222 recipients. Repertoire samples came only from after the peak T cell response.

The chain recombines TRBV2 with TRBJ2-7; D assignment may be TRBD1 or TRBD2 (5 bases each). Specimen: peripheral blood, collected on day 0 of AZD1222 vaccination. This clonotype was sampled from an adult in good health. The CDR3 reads CASSEGGYEQYF. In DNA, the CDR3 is TGTGCCAGCAGTGAAGGGGGGTACGAGCAGTACTTC.